The clone carrying this T cell receptor (beta chain) was seen a handful of times. CDR1 SGHAT and CDR2 FQDESV come from the germline V gene (reference sequence). This CDR3 is built from 13 residues. Trimming removed 7 bases from V and 2 bases from J, with 11 bases in between. Expressed TCRB transcripts got sequenced, as all isolated RNA was reverse transcribed. Libraries were prepared by immunoSEQ multiplex PCR; TCRdb keeps only in-frame clonotypes and omits some of them. The data contain over 700,000 clones, roughly 17% of them seen just once; the ten biggest clones take up about 0.02%. The sample is drawn from a study of beta chain features in type 1 diabetes. The authors took one heparinised blood draw, averaging about 120 mL, from each donor.

The sequence was collected from a woman younger than 30 in good health. Source material: naive CD4+ T cells from blood. The rearrangement joins TRBV11-1 to TRBJ2-5; possible D gene TRBD2, 6 bases. CDR3 protein: CASTSDYQETQYF. CDR3 nucleotides: TGTGCCAGCACCTCGGACTATCAAGAGACCCAGTACTTC.